The entry below describes one T cell receptor (beta chain). Its antigen remains unidentified. The sample originates from a study of identical twins. Points from the study as a whole: Its conclusions, products of cross-sectional statistical analysis, did not come from following the same donors.

The CDR3 loop spans 14 amino acids. Trimming removed 6 bases from V and 2 bases from J, with 14 bases in between. CDR1 DFQATT and CDR2 SNEGSKA come from the germline V gene (reference sequence). MiXCR, run by TCRdb on the 5' RACE reads, gives a single entry per CDR3 protein. Of 460,000 or so distinct CDR3 sequences in the sample, 14% are singletons; the top ten hold about 0.52%. The same sample was also used in a study of yellow fever vaccine responses in identical twins.

The genes are TRBV20-1 and TRBJ1-3, with D possibly TRBD1 on 6 matching bases. This clonotype was obtained from a woman aged 18 to 35 in good health. Material: CD4+ T cells sorted from blood. For the CDR3, the DNA is TGCAGTGCCCTAAGGGGGGTAGCTGGAAACACCATATATTTT. Its translation is CSALRGVAGNTIYF.